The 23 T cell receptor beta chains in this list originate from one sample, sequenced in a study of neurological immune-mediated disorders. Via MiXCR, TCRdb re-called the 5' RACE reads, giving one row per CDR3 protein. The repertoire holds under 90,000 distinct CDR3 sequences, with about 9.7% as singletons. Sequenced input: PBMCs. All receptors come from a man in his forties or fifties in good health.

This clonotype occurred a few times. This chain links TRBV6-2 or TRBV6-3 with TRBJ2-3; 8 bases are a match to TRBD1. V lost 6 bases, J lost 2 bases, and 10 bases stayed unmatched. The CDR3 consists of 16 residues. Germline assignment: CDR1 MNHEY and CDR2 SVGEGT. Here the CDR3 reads CASRLDRGTVTDTQYF. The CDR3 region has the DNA TGTGCCAGCAGACTCGACAGGGGAACGGTCACAGATACGCAGTATTTT.

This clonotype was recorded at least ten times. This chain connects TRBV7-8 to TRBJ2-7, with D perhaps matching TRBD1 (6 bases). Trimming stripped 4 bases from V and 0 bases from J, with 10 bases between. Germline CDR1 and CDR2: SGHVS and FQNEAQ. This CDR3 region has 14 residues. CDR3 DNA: TGTGCCAGCAGCTCCACAGGGAGCTCCTACGAGCAGTACTTC. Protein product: CASSSTGSSYEQYF.

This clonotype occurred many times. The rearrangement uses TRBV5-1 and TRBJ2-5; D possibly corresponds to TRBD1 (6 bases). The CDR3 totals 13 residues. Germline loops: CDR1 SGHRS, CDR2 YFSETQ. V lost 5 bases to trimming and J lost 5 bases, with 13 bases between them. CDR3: CASRDSSSETQYF. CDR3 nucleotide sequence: TGCGCCAGCAGGGACAGTTCCAGTGAGACCCAGTACTTC.

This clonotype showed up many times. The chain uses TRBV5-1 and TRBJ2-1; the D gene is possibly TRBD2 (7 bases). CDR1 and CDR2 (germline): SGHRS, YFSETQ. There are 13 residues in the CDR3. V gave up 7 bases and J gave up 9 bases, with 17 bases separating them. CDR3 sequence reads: CASGRGGLSEQFF. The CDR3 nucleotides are TGCGCCAGCGGGAGGGGGGGCCTAAGTGAGCAGTTCTTC.

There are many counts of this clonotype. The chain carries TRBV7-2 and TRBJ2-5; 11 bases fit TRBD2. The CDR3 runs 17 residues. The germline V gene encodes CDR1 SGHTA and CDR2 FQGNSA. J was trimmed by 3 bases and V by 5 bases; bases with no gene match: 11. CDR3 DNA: TGTGCCAGCAGCCTTCTTGGGACTAGCGGACTCAAAGAGACCCAGTACTTC. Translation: CASSLLGTSGLKETQYF.

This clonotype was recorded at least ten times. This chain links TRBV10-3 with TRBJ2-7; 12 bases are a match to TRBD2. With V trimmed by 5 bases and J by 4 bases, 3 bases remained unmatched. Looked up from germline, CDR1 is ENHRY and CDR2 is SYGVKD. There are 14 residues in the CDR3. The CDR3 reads CAISTTSGGYEQYF. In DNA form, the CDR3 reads TGTGCCATCAGTACTACTAGCGGGGGGTACGAGCAGTACTTC.

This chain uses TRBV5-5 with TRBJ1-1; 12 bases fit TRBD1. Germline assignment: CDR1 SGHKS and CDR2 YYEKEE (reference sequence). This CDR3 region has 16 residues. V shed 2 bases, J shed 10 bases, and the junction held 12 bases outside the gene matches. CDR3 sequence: CASSFLPGQGAGRAFF. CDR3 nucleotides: TGTGCCAGCAGCTTCCTCCCGGGACAGGGGGCAGGGAGAGCTTTCTTT.

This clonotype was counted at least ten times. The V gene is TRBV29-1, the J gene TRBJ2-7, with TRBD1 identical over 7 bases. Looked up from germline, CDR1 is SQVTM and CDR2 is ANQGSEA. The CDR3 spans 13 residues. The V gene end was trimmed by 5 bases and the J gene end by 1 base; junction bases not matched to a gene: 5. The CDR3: CSVMTGKSYEQYF. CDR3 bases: TGCAGCGTTATGACAGGGAAATCCTACGAGCAGTACTTC.

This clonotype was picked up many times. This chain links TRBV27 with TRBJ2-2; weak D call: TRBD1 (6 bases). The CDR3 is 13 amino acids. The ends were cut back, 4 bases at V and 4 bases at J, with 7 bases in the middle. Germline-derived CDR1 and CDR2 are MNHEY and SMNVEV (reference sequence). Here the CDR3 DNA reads TGTGCCAGCAGTTCAGGGGTCACCGGGGAGCTGTTTTTT. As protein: CASSSGVTGELFF.

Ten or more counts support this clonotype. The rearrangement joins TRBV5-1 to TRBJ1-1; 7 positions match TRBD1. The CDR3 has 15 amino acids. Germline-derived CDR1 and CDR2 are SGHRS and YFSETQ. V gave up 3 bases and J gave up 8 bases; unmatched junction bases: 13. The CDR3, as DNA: TGCGCCAGCAGCTGGGAGGGGGCCCCCCCAGGGGAAGCTTTCTTT. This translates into CASSWEGAPPGEAFF.

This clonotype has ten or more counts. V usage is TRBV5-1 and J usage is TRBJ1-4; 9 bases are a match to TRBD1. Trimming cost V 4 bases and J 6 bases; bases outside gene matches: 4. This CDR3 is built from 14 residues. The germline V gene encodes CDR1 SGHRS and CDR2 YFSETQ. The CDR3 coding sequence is TGCGCCAGCAGCCGACAGGGGGATGATGAAAAACTGTTTTTT. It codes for CASSRQGDDEKLFF. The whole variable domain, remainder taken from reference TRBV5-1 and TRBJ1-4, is KAGVTQTPRYLIKTRGQQVTLSCSPISGHRSVSWYQQTPGQGLQFLFEYFSETQRNKGNFPGRFSGRQFSNSRSEMNVSTLELGDSALYLCASSRQGDDEKLFFGSGTQLSVL.

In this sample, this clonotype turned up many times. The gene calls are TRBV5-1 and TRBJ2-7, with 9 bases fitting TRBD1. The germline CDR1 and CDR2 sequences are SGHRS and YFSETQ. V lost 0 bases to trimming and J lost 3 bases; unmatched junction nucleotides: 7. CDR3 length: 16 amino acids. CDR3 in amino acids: CASSLAPGTGIYEQYF. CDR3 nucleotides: TGCGCCAGCAGCTTGGCCCCCGGGACAGGGATCTACGAGCAGTACTTC.

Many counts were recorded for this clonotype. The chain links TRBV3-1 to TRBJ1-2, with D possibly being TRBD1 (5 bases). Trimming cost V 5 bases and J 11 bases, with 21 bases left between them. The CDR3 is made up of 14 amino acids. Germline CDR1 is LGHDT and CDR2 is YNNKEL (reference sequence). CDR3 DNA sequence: TGTGCCAGCAGCAGAGGAGGGGTCGCCGTGGGTTACACCTTC. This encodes CASSRGGVAVGYTF.

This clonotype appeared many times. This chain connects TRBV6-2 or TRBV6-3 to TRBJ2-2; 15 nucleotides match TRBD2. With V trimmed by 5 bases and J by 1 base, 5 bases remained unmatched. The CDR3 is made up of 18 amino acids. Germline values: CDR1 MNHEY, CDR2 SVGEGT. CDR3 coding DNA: TGTGCCAGCAGTCCGGGACTAGCGGGAGGCCGGAACACCGGGGAGCTGTTTTTT. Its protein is CASSPGLAGGRNTGELFF.

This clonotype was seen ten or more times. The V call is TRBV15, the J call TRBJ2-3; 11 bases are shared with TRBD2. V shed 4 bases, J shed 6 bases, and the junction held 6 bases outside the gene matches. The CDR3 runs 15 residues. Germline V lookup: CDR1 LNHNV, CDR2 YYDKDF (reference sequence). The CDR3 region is CATSNGLAGDDTQYF. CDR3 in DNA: TGTGCCACCAGCAACGGACTAGCGGGTGATGATACGCAGTATTTT. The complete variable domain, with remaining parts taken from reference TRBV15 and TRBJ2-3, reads DAMVIQNPRYQVTQFGKPVTLSCSQTLNHNVMYWYQQKSSQAPKLLFHYYDKDFNNEADTPDNFQSRRPNTSFCFLDIRSPGLGDTAMYLCATSNGLAGDDTQYFGPGTRLTVL.

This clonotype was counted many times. In DNA, the CDR3 is TGCGCCAGCAGCTTGGCTGGTAATGAGCAGTTCTTC. Its translation: CASSLAGNEQFF. The V gene is TRBV5-1, the J gene TRBJ2-1, with D uncertain. The CDR3 has 12 residues. The germline V and J ends were trimmed by 0 bases and 7 bases, with 5 bases remaining between them. The germline V gene encodes CDR1 SGHRS and CDR2 YFSETQ.

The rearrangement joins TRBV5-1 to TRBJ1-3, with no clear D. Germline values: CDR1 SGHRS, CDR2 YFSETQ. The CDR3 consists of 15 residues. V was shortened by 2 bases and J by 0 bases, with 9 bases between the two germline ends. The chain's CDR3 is CASSFDSSSGNTIYF. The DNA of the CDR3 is TGCGCCAGCAGCTTCGACTCCAGCTCTGGAAACACCATATATTTT.

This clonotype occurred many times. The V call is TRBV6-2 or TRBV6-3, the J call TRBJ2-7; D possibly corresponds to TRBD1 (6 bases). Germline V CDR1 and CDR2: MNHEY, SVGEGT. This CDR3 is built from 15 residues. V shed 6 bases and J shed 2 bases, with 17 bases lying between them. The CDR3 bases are TGTGCCAGCAGAGCAACAGGGAGTCCCCCCTACGAGCAGTACTTC. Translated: CASRATGSPPYEQYF.

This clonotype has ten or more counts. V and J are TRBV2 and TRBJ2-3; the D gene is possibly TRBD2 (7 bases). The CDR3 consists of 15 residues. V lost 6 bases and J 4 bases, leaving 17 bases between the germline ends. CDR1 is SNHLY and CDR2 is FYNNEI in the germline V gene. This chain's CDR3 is CASSPGGPTSDTQYF. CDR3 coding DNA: TGTGCCAGCAGCCCCGGGGGGCCAACTTCAGATACGCAGTATTTT.

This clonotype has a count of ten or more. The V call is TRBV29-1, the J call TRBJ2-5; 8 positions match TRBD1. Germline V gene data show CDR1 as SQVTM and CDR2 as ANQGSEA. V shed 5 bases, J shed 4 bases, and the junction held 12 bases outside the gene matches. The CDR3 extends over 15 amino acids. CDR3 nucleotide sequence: TGCAGCGTTCACCCGATGGACAGGGTGGGAGAGACCCAGTACTTC. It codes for CSVHPMDRVGETQYF.

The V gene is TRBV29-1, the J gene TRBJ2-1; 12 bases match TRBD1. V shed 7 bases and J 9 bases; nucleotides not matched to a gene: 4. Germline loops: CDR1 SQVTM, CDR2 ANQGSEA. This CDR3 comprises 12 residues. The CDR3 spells CSAGQGASEQFF. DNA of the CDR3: TGCAGCGCGGGACAGGGGGCCAGTGAGCAGTTCTTC.

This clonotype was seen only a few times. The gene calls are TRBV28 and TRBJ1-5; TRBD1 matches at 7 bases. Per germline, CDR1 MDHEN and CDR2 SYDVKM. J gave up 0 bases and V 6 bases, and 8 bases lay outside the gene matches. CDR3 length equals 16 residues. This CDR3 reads CASSPGDSYSNQPQHF. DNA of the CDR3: TGTGCCAGCAGCCCCGGGGACAGTTATAGCAATCAGCCCCAGCATTTT.

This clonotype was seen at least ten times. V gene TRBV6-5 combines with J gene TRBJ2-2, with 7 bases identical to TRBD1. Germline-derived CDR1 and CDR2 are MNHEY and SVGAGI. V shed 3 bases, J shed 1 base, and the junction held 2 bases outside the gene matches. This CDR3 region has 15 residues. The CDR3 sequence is CASSYWDRNTGELFF. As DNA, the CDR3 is TGTGCCAGCAGTTATTGGGACAGGAACACCGGGGAGCTGTTTTTT.